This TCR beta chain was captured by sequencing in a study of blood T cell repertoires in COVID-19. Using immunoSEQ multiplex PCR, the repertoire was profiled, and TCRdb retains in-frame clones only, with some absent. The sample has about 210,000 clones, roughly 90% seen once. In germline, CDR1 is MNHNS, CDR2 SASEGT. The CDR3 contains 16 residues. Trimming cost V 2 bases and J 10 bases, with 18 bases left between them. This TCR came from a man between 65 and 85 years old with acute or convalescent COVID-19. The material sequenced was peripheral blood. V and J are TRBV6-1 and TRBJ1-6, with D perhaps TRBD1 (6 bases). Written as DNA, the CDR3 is TGTGCCAGCAGTGAACCGGCAGGGGCACGGAACTCACCCCTCCACTTT. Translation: CASSEPAGARNSPLHF.